These 12 T cell receptor beta chains came from one sample sequenced in a study of T cells in Graves' hyperthyroidism and ophthalmopathy. RNA transcripts provided the source from which TCR beta CDR3 regions were amplified. HTBI primers were used for first-round RT-PCR of the TCR CDR3. Via MiXCR, TCRdb re-called the multiplex PCR reads, giving one row per CDR3 protein. Here the sample spans about 700,000 distinct CDR3 sequences, around 15% being singletons. The source material was blood. The receptors shown here come from a woman aged 18-29 years with Graves' hyperthyroidism.

This clonotype has at least ten counts. This chain joins TRBV24-1 and TRBJ2-3; D may be TRBD1 (6 bases). Germline V lookup: CDR1 KGHDR, CDR2 SFDVKD. V was trimmed by 4 bases and J by 4 bases, leaving 11 bases between them. This CDR3 has 14 amino acids. The CDR3 loop reads CATSDRGQSDTQYF. In nucleotides, the CDR3 is TGTGCCACCAGTGACCGTGGACAGTCAGATACGCAGTATTTT.

This clonotype was counted ten times or more. The rearrangement uses TRBV5-8 and TRBJ1-2; a weak D match, TRBD1 (5 bases). V shed 4 bases and J shed 4 bases, with 11 bases lying between them. Germline V gives CDR1 SGHTS, CDR2 YDEGEE. This CDR3 contains 13 residues. CDR3 DNA: TGTGCCAGCAGCGTGACAGTTGGCTATGGCTACACCTTC. Its translation: CASSVTVGYGYTF.

This clonotype was counted only a few times. This chain joins TRBV5-1 and TRBJ2-3; TRBD2 aligns across 10 bases. CDR1 is SGHRS, CDR2 YFSETQ, per germline. Losses at the gene ends were 3 bases for V and 2 bases for J; bases not matched to a gene: 3. The CDR3 length is 15 residues. The CDR3 region is CASSYTSGVTDTQYF. The CDR3 nucleotides read TGCGCCAGCAGCTATACTAGCGGGGTCACAGATACGCAGTATTTT.

The chain couples TRBV5-5 to TRBJ2-4; 7 bases agree with TRBD2. The germline CDR1 and CDR2 sequences are SGHKS and YYEKEE (reference sequence). J lost 0 bases, V lost 4 bases, and 10 bases had no gene match. The CDR3 is 17 residues long. CDR3 region: CASSPMGGLGAKNIQYF. CDR3 in DNA: TGTGCCAGCAGCCCGATGGGAGGACTAGGAGCCAAAAACATTCAGTACTTC.

This clonotype was observed at least ten times. This chain joins TRBV7-9 and TRBJ2-1, with D tentatively TRBD1 or TRBD2 (5 bases each). From germline, CDR1 is SEHNR and CDR2 FQNEAQ (reference sequence). This CDR3 comprises 13 residues. V lost 3 bases to trimming and J lost 7 bases, with 10 bases between them. The CDR3 DNA follows: TGTGCCAGCAGCTTCATCTGGGGGAATGAGCAGTTCTTC. It translates to CASSFIWGNEQFF.

DNA for the CDR3: TGTGCCAGCAGCCGAGACCGGGGTCTGGCCAATCAGCCCCAGCATTTT. This codes for CASSRDRGLANQPQHF. The chain uses TRBV9 and TRBJ1-5; D not resolved. Germline CDR1 is SGDLS and CDR2 is YYNGEE. V lost 4 bases and J 3 bases, leaving 17 bases between the germline ends. The CDR3 consists of 16 residues. Drawing the rest from reference TRBV9 and TRBJ1-5, the complete variable domain is DSGVTQTPKHLITATGQRVTLRCSPRSGDLSVYWYQQSLDQGLQFLIQYYNGEERAKGNILERFSAQQFPDLHSELNLSSLELGDSALYFCASSRDRGLANQPQHFGDGTRLSIL.

This clonotype was detected many times. V gene TRBV6-1 combines with J gene TRBJ2-3; D gene uncertain. The CDR3 covers 13 residues. CDR1 is MNHNS and CDR2 is SASEGT in the germline V gene. Trimming shortened V by 6 bases and J by 2 bases, and 9 bases separated the two germline ends. CDR3 loop: CASSLQATDTQYF. For the CDR3, the DNA is TGTGCCAGCAGCTTGCAAGCCACAGATACGCAGTATTTT.

This clonotype was recorded a few times. The chain carries TRBV30 and TRBJ2-3; D ambiguous. The CDR3 consists of 12 residues. V gave up 0 bases and J gave up 5 bases, with 6 bases separating them. Germline V gene lookup returns CDR1 GTSNPN and CDR2 SVGIG (reference sequence). This CDR3 reads CAWSVDGDTQYF. The CDR3 region has the DNA TGTGCCTGGAGTGTAGATGGAGATACGCAGTATTTT. The full variable domain, with the rest looked up from reference TRBV30 and TRBJ2-3, is SQTIHQWPATLVQPVGSPLSLECTVEGTSNPNLYWYRQAAGRGLQLLFYSVGIGQISSEVPQNLSASRPQDRQFILSSKKLLLSDSGFYLCAWSVDGDTQYFGPGTRLTVL.

This clonotype has ten or more counts. The V gene is TRBV3-1, the J gene TRBJ1-2; 7 bases fit TRBD1. Germline CDR1 reads LGHDT; CDR2 reads YNNKEL (reference sequence). With 2 bases clipped from V and 0 bases from J, the junction kept 6 bases outside the gene matches. The CDR3 consists of 16 residues. CDR3 DNA: TGTGCCAGCAGCCAATTGGGACAGCCCTCTAACTATGGCTACACCTTC. It is translated as CASSQLGQPSNYGYTF.

In this sample, this clonotype turned up many times. This chain links TRBV3-1 with TRBJ2-1; 9 nucleotides line up with TRBD2. The CDR3 sequence is 16 residues long. V lost 4 bases to trimming and J lost 9 bases; unmatched junction nucleotides: 13. CDR1 is LGHDT, CDR2 YNNKEL, per germline (reference sequence). The CDR3 coding sequence is TGTGCCAGCAGCCCCCTGGGGGCGGGAGGGCCGGGTGAGCAGTTCTTC. This sequence encodes CASSPLGAGGPGEQFF.

This clonotype was recorded many times. The rearrangement joins TRBV28 to TRBJ2-1, with TRBD2 matching 9 bases. The V gene's germline CDR1 is MDHEN and CDR2 SYDVKM. The V gene end was trimmed by 3 bases and the J gene end by 2 bases; junction bases not matched to a gene: 2. This CDR3 is 15 amino acids long. CDR3 sequence reads: CASSLLAGTYNEQFF. The CDR3 bases are TGTGCCAGCAGTTTGCTAGCGGGAACCTACAATGAGCAGTTCTTC.

This rearrangement joins TRBV2 to TRBJ2-1; D remains unclear. Trimming left V 6 bases short and J 6 bases short, with 9 bases between. The CDR3 contains 12 residues. Germline lookup yields CDR1 SNHLY and CDR2 FYNNEI. DNA of the CDR3: TGTGCCAGCAGGAAAGAAGGCAATGAGCAGTTCTTC. It encodes CASRKEGNEQFF.